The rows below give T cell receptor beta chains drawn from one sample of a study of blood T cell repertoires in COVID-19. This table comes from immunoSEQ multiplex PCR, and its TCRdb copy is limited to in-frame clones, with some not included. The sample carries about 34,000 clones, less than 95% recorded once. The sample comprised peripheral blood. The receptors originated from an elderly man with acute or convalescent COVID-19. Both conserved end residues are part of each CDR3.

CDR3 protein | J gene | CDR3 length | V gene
CASSAHFRHKGTGELFF | TRBJ2-2 | 17 | TRBV9
CASSYSTGGSDEKLFF | TRBJ1-4 | 16 | TRBV6-6
CASSFAPGLETQYF | TRBJ2-5 | 14 | TRBV5-1
CASSPGLGNEKLFF | TRBJ1-4 | 14 | TRBV28
CASSSRGRGGLNEQYF | TRBJ2-7 | 16 | TRBV13
CASSQGLAGGRTGELFF | TRBJ2-2 | 17 | TRBV4-2
CATSRDLQGQLKPSYGYTF | TRBJ1-2 | 19 | TRBV15
CASSSQRPYGYTF | TRBJ1-2 | 13 | TRBV28
CATSDERDIYNEQFF | TRBJ2-1 | 15 | TRBV24-1
CASSFADPERGYTF | TRBJ1-2 | 14 | TRBV5-4
CASSTDGGMGTEAFF | TRBJ1-1 | 15 | TRBV28
CASGVSTDTQYF | TRBJ2-3 | 12 | TRBV24-1
CASRDRSDPNQPQHF | TRBJ1-5 | 15 | TRBV6-5
CASSNPWDTNYGYTF | TRBJ1-2 | 15 | TRBV21-1
CASSHGRTGNTGELFF | TRBJ2-2 | 16 | TRBV5-1
CASSGGETQYF | TRBJ2-5 | 11 | TRBV6-5
CASSDRGSTYEQYF | TRBJ2-7 | 14 | TRBV10-1
CASSSQGVTTGELFF | TRBJ2-2 | 15 | TRBV11-2
CASSGPGGENSPLHF | TRBJ1-6 | 15 | TRBV7-9
CASSEVRGLYGYTF | TRBJ1-2 | 14 | TRBV2
CASRTGDASSYEQYF | TRBJ2-7 | 15 | TRBV28
CASSEGQGIYQPQHF | TRBJ1-5 | 15 | TRBV19
CASSLVAVEAFF | TRBJ1-1 | 12 | TRBV5-8
CASSPGGAETQYF | TRBJ2-5 | 13 | TRBV5-4
CASSPRTGPQHF | TRBJ1-5 | 12 | TRBV18
CASSLGLAGIYNEQFF | TRBJ2-1 | 16 | TRBV7-9
CASSLEATNTEAFF | TRBJ1-1 | 14 | TRBV5-1
CASRAGEYDTQYF | TRBJ2-3 | 13 | TRBV7-2
CATSDSGTTPRTDTQYF | TRBJ2-3 | 17 | TRBV24-1
CASSTDRPRDEQFF | TRBJ2-1 | 14 | TRBV19
CASSFDRAYGYTF | TRBJ1-2 | 13 | TRBV7-9
CASSRDRVVGNTIYF | TRBJ1-3 | 15 | TRBV18
CASRSTVTRNTGELFF | TRBJ2-2 | 16 | TRBV27
CASSARTGAHEKLFF | TRBJ1-4 | 15 | TRBV10-1
CASSLGAEQYF | TRBJ2-7 | 11 | TRBV5-8
CSVGDSNYGYTF | TRBJ1-2 | 12 | TRBV29-1
CASSLASGGFGEQFF | TRBJ2-1 | 15 | TRBV5-6
CASSPLGTGDEKLFF | TRBJ1-4 | 15 | TRBV19
CASSSRSTGTSKDTQYF | TRBJ2-3 | 17 | TRBV27
CASSLVSGASTDTQYF | TRBJ2-3 | 16 | TRBV7-8
CASSRTSGGERDTQYF | TRBJ2-3 | 16 | TRBV5-1
CASRSGTGGSEAFF | TRBJ1-1 | 14 | TRBV6-5
CASSQEVGLGDGYTF | TRBJ1-2 | 15 | TRBV14
CASSADTLGTGELFF | TRBJ2-2 | 15 | TRBV2